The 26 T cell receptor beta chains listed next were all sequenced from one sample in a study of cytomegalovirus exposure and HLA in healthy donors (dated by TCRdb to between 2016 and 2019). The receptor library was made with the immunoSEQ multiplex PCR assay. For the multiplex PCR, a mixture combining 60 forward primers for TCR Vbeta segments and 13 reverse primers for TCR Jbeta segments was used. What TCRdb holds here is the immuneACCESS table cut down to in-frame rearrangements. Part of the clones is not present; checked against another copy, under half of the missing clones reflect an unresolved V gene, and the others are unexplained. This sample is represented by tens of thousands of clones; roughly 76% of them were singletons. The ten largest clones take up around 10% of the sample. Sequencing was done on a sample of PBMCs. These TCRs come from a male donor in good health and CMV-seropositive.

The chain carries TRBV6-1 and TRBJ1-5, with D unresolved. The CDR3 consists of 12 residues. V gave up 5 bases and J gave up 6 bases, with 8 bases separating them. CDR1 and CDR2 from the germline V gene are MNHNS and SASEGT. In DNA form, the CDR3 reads TGTGCCAGCAGTAAACGAGGTCAGCCCCAGCATTTT. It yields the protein CASSKRGQPQHF.

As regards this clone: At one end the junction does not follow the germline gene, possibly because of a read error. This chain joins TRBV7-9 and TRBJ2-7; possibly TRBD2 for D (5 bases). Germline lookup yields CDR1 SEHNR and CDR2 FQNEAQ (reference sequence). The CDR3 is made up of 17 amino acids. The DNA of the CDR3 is TGTTCCAGCAGCTTTTTCCCGCCCTTGCGGGTGGGGTACGAGCAGTACTTC. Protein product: CSSSFFPPLRVGYEQYF.

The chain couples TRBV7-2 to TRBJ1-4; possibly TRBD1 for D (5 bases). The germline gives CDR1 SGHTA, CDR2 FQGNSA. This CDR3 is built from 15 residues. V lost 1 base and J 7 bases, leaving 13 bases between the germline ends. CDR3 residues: CASSLEGRGSEKLFF. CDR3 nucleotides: TGTGCCAGCAGCTTAGAGGGGCGCGGGAGTGAAAAACTGTTTTTT.

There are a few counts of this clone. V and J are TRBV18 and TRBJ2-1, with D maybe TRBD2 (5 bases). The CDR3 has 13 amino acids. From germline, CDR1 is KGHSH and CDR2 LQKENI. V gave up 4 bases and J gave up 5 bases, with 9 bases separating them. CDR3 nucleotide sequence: TGTGCCAGCTCACAACGGGAAGACAATGAGCAGTTCTTC. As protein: CASSQREDNEQFF.

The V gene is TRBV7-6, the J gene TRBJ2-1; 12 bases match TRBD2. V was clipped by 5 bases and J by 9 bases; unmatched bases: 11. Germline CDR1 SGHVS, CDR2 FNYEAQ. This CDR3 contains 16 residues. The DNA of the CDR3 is TGTGCCAGCAGCCCATTGACTAGCGGGAGATCAAGTGAGCAGTTCTTC. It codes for CASSPLTSGRSSEQFF.

The CDR3 sequence: CASSPMEGSYEQYF. Here the CDR3 DNA reads TGTGCCAGCAGCCCGATGGAAGGGAGCTACGAGCAGTACTTC. V gene TRBV7-2 combines with J gene TRBJ2-5; D is perhaps TRBD2 (5 bases). The DNA matches TRBJ2-7 better at its end, which makes the J call doubtful. Per germline, CDR1 SGHTA and CDR2 FQGNSA. The length of the CDR3 is 14 residues.

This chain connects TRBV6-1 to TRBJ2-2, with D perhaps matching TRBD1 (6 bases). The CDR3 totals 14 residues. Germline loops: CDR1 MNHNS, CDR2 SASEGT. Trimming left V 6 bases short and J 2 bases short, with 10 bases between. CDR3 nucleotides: TGTGCCAGCAGATCCGGGACAAACACCGGGGAGCTGTTTTTT. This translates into CASRSGTNTGELFF.

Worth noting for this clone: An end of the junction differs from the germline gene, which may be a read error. Here the CDR3 reads CSSSSTGGADTQYF. The CDR3, as DNA: TGTTCCAGCAGCTCGACAGGGGGTGCAGATACGCAGTATTTT. The chain joins TRBV7-9 to TRBJ2-3; TRBD1 agrees at 9 bases. The germline gives CDR1 SEHNR, CDR2 FQNEAQ (reference sequence). The CDR3 is made up of 14 amino acids.

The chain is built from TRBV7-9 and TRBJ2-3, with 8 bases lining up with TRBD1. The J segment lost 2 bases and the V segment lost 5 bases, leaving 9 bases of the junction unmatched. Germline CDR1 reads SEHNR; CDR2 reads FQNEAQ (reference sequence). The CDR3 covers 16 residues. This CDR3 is CASSLWDRRTTDTQYF. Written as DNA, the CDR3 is TGTGCCAGCAGCCTATGGGACAGGCGAACCACAGATACGCAGTATTTT.

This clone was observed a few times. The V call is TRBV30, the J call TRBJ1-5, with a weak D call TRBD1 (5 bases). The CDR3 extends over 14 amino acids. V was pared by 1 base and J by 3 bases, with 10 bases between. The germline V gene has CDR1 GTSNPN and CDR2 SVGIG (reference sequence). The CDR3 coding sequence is TGTGCCTGGAGTGCCGACAGAATCAATCAGCCCCAGCATTTT. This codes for CAWSADRINQPQHF.

CDR3: CASSPDGQGPYEQYF. For the CDR3, the DNA is TGTGCCAGCAGCCCAGATGGTCAGGGGCCCTACGAGCAGTACTTC. The genes are TRBV11-3 and TRBJ2-7; tentative D call: TRBD1 (6 bases). The V and J ends lost 5 bases and 2 bases respectively, with 16 bases between them. Germline loops: CDR1 SGHNT, CDR2 YENEEA. The CDR3 has 15 residues.

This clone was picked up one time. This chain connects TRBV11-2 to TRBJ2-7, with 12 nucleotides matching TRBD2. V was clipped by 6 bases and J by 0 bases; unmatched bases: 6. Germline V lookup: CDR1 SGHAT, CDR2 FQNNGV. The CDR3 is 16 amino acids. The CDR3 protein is CASRKRTSGTSYEQYF. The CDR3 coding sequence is TGTGCCAGCAGAAAACGGACTAGCGGGACCTCCTACGAGCAGTACTTC.

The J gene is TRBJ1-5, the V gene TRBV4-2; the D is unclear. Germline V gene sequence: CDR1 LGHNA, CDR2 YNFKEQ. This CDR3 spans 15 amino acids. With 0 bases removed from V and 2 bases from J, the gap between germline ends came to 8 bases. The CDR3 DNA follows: TGTGCCAGCAGCCAAGATGGGCAGGGCAATCAGCCCCAGCATTTT. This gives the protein CASSQDGQGNQPQHF.

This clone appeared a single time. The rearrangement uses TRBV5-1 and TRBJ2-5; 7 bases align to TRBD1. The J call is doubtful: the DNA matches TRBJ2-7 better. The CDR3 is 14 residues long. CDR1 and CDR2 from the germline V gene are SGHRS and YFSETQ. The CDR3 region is CASSLETGPAEQYF. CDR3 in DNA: TGCGCCAGCAGCTTGGAGACAGGGCCGGCCGAGCAGTACTTC.

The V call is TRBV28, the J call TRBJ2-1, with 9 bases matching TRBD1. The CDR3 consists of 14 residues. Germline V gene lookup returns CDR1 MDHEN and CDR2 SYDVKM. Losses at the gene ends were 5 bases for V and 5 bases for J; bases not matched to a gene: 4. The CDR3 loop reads CASSAGQGHNEQFF. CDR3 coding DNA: TGTGCCAGCAGTGCGGGACAGGGCCACAATGAGCAGTTCTTC.

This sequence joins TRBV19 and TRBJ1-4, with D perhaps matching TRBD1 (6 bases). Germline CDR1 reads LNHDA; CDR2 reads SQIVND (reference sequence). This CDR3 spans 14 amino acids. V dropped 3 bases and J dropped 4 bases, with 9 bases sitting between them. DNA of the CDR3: TGTGCCAGTAGTATCTCCAGGGGTAATGAAAAACTGTTTTTT. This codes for CASSISRGNEKLFF.

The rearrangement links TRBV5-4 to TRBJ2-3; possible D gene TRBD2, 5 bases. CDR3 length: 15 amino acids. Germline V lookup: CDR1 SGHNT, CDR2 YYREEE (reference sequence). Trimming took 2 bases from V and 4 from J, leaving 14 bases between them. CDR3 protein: CASSFITSPSDTQYF. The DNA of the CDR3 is TGTGCCAGCAGCTTTATAACTAGTCCTTCAGATACGCAGTATTTT.

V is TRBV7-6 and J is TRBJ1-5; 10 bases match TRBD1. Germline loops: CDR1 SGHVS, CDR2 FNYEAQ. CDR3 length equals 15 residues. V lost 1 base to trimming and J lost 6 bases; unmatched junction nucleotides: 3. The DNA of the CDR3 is TGTGCCAGCAGCTTAGGGACAGGGGGAGGTCAGCCCCAGCATTTT. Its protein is CASSLGTGGGQPQHF.

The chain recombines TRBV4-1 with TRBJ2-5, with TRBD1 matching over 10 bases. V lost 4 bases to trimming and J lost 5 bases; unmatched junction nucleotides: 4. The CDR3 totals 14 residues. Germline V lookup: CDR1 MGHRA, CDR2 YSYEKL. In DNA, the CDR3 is TGCGCCAGCAGCCGGGACAGGGGCGTTGAGACCCAGTACTTC. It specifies CASSRDRGVETQYF.

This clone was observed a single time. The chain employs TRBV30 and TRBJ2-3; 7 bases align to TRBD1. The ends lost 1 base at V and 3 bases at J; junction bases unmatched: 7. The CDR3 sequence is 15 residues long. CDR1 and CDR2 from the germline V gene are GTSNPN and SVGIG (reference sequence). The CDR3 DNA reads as TGTGCCTGGAGTGGTTTGGGACAGCCTACAGATACGCAGTATTTT. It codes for CAWSGLGQPTDTQYF.

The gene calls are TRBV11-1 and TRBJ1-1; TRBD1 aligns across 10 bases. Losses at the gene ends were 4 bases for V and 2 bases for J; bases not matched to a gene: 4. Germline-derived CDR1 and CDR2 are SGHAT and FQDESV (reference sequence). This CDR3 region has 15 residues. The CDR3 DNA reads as TGTGCCAGCAGCTCGGGACAGGGGATTAACACTGAAGCTTTCTTT. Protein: CASSSGQGINTEAFF. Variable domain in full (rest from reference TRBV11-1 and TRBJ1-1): EAEVAQSPRYKITEKSQAVAFWCDPISGHATLYWYRQILGQGPELLVQFQDESVVDDSQLPKDRFSAERLKGVDSTLKIQPAELGDSAMYLCASSSGQGINTEAFFGQGTRLTVV.

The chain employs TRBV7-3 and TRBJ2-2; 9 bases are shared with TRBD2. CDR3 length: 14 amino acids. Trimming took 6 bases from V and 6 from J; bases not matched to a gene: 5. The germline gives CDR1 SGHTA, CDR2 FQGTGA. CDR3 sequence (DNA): TGTGCCAGCAGGCCTAGCGGGATATCCGGGGAGCTGTTTTTT. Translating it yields CASRPSGISGELFF.

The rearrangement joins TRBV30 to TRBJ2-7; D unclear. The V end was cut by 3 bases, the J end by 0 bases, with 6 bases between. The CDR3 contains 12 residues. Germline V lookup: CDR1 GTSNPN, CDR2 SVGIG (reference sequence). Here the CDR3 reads CAWRQASYEQYF. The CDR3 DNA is TGTGCCTGGAGGCAGGCCTCCTACGAGCAGTACTTC.

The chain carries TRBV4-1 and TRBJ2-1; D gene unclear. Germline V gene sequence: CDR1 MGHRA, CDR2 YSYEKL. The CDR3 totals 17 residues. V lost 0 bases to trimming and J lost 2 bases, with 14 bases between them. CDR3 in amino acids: CASSQDRYSPTYNEQFF. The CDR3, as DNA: TGCGCCAGCAGCCAAGATCGGTACAGCCCTACCTACAATGAGCAGTTCTTC.

CDR3 DNA: TGCGCCAGCAGTCAGACAGGGGCCGTCCGCTACGAGCAGTACTTC. Translated, it gives CASSQTGAVRYEQYF. The chain combines TRBV23-1 with TRBJ2-7; 8 positions match TRBD1. TRBV23-1 is an ORF, with its function uncertain. The V and J ends lost 3 bases and 3 bases, in that order; junction bases with no gene match: 7. The CDR3 has 15 amino acids.

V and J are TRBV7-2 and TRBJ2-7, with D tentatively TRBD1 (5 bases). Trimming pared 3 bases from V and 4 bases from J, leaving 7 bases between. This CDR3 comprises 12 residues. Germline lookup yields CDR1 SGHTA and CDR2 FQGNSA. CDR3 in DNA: TGTGCCAGCAGCTTCCAGGGTTACGAGCAGTACTTC. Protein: CASSFQGYEQYF.